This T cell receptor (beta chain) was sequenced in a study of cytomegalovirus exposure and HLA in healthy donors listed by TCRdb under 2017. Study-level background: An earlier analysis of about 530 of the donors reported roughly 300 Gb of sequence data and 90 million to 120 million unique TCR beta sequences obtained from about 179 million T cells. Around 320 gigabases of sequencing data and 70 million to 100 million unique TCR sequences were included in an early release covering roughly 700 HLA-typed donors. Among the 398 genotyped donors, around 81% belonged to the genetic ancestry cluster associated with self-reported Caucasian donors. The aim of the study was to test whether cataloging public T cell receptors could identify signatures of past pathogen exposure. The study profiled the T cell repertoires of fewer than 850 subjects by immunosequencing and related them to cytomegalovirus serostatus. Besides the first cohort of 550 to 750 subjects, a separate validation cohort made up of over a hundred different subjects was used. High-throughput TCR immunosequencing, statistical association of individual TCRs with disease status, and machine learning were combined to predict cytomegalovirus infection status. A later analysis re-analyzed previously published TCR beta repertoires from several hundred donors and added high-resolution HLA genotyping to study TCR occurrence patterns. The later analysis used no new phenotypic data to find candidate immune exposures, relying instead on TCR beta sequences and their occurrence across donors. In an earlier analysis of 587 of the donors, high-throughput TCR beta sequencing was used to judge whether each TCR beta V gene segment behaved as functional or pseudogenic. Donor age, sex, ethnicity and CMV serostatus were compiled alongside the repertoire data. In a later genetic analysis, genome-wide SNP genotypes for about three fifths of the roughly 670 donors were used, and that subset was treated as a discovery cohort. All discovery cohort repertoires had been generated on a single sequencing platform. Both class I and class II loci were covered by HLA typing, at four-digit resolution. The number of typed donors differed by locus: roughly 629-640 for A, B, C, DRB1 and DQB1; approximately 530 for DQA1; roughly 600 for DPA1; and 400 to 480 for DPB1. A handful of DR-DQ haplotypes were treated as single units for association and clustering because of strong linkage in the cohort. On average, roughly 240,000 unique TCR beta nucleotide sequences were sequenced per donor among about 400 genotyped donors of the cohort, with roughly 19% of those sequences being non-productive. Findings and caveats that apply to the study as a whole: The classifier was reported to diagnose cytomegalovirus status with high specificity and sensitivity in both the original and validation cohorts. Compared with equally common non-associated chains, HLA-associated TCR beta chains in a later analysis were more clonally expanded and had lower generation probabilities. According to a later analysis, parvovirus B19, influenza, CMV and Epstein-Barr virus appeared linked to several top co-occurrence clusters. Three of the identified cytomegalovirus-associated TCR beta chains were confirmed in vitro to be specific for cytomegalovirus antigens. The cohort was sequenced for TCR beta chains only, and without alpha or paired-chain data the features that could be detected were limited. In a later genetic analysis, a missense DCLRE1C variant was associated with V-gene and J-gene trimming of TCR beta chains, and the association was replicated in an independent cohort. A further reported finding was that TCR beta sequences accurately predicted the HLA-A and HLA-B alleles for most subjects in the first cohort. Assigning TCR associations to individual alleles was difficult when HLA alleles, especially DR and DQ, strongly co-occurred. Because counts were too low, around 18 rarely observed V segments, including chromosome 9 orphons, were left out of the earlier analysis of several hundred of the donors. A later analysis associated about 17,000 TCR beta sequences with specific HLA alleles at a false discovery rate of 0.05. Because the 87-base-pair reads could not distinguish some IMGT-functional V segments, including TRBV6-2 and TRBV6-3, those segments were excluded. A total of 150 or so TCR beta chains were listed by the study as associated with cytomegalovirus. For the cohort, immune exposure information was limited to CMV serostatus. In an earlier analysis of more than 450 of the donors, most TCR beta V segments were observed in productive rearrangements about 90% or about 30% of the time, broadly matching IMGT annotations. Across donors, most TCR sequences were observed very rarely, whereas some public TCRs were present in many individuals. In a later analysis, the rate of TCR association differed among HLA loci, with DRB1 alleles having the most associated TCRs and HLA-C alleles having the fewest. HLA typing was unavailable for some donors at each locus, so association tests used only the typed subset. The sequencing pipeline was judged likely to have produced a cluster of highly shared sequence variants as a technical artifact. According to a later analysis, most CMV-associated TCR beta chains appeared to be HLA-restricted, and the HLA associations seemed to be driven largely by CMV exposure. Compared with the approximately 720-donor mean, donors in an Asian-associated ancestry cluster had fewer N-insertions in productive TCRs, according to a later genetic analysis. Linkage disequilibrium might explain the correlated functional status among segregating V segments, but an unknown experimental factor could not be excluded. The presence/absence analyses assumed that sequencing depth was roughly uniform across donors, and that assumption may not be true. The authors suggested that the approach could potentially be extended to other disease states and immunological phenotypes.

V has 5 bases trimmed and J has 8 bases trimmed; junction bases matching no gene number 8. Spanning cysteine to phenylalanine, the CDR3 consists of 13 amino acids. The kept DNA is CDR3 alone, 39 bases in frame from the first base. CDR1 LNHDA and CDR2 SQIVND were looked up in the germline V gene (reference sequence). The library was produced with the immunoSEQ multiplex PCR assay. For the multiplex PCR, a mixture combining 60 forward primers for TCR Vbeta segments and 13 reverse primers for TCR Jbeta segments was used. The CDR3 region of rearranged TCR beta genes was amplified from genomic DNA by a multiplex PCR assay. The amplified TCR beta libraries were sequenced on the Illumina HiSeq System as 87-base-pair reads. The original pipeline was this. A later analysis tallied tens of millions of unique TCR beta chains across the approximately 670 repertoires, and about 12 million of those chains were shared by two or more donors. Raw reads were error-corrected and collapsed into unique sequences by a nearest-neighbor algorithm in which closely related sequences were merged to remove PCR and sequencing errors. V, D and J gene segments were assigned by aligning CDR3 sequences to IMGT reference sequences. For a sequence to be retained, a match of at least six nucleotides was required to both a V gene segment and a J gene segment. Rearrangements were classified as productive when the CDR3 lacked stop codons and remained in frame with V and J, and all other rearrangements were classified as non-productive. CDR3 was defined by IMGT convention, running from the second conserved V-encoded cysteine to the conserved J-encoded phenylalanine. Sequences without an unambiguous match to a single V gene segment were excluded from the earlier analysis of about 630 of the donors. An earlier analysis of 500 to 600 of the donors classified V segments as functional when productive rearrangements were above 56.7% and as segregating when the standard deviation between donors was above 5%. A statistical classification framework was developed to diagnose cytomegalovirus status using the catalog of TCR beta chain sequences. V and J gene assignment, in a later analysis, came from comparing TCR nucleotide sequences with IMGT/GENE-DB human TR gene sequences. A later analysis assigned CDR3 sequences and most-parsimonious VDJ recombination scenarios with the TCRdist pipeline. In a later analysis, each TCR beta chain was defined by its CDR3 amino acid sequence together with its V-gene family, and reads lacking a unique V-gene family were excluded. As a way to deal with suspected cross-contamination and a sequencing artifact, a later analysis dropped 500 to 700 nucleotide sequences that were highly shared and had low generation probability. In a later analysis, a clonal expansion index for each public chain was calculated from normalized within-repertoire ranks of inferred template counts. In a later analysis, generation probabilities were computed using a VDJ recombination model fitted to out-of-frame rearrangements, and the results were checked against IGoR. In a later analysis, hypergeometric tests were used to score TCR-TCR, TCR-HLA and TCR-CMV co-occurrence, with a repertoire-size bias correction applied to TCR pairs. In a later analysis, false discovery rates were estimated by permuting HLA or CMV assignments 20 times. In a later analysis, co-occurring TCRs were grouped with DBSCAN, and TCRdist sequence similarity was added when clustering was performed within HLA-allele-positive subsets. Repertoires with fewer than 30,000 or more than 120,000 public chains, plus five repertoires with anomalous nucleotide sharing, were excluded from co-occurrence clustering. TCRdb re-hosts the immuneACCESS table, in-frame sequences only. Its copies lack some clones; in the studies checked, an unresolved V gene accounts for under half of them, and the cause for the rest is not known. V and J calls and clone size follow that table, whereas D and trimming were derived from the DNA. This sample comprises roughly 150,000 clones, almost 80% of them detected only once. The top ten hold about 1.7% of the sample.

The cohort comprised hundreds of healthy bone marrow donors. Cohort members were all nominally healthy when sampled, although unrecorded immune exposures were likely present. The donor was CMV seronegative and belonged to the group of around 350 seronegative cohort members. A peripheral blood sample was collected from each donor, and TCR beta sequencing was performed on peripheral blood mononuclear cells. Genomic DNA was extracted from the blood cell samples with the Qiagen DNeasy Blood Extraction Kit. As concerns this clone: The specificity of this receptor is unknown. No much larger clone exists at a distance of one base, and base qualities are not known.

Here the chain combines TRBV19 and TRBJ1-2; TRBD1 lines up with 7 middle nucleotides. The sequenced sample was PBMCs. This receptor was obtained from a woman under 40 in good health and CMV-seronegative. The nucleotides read TGTGCCAGTAGTGACCTTAGGGACAGAGGCTACACCTTC. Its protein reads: CASSDLRDRGYTF.